This entry lists 30 T cell receptor beta chains sequenced from one sample in a study of blood T cell repertoires in COVID-19. Profiling relied on immunoSEQ multiplex PCR, and the TCRdb table lists in-frame clones only, not all of them. The sample carries almost 350,000 clones, 88% recorded once. Specimen: PBMCs or T cells enriched from blood (not recorded which). These TCRs come from a woman aged 25 to 39 who had been exposed to COVID-19.

The chain employs TRBV7-3 and TRBJ2-1; 7 bases align to TRBD2. The germline V gene has CDR1 SGHTA and CDR2 FQGTGA. This CDR3 has 15 residues. V dropped 5 bases and J dropped 2; count of bases not matched to a gene: 6. The CDR3 DNA sequence: TGTGCCAGCAGCCGAGCCCTAGCGGCCTACAATGAGCAGTTCTTC. This codes for CASSRALAAYNEQFF.

This chain joins TRBV5-8 and TRBJ2-1; 8 positions match TRBD1. CDR1 is SGHTS, CDR2 YDEGEE, per germline. V lost 3 bases, J lost 8 bases, and 10 bases stayed unmatched. CDR3 size: 15 residues. The CDR3 DNA reads TGTGCCAGCAGCTGGGGTGGGACAGGATTGGATGAGCAGTTCTTC. It codes for CASSWGGTGLDEQFF.

This clone was found a few times. This specimen includes other DNA sequences encoding the same CDR3. V usage is TRBV11-2 and J usage is TRBJ2-7; D may be TRBD2 (5 bases). The CDR3 is 14 amino acids. From germline, CDR1 is SGHAT and CDR2 FQNNGV. Between the trimmed V and J ends, which lost 1 base and 0 bases, there was a span of 7 bases. CDR3 in DNA: TGTGCCAGCAGCTTAGGGCGGGTCTCCTACGAGCAGTACTTC. This gives the protein CASSLGRVSYEQYF.

The rearrangement uses TRBV5-4 and TRBJ1-2; TRBD1 is a possible D gene (6 bases). Looked up from germline, CDR1 is SGHNT and CDR2 is YYREEE (reference sequence). Between the trimmed V and J ends, which lost 0 bases and 6 bases, there was a span of 9 bases. CDR3 length: 13 amino acids. The CDR3 bases are TGTGCCAGCAGCTTGGGACAGGTTAATGGCTACACCTTC. Its translation: CASSLGQVNGYTF.

The rearrangement links TRBV5-1 to TRBJ2-2; D is possibly TRBD1 (5 bases). The CDR3 runs 18 residues. CDR1 and CDR2 (germline): SGHRS, YFSETQ. Trimming removed 0 bases from V and 1 base from J, with 16 bases in between. Here the CDR3 DNA reads TGCGCCAGCAGCTTGGGTATCGTGGGGCGCATGAACACCGGGGAGCTGTTTTTT. This codes for CASSLGIVGRMNTGELFF.

The chain links TRBV6-1 to TRBJ1-3; TRBD1 matches at 7 bases. J gave up 7 bases and V 1 base, and 7 bases lay outside the gene matches. The germline V gene has CDR1 MNHNS and CDR2 SASEGT. The CDR3 is 15 residues long. This CDR3 reads CASSEGQGVGNTIYF. As DNA, the CDR3 is TGTGCCAGCAGTGAAGGCCAGGGGGTAGGGAACACCATATATTTT.

The V call is TRBV25-1, the J call TRBJ2-7; D is perhaps TRBD2 (5 bases). Germline assignment: CDR1 MGHDK and CDR2 SYGVNS. The CDR3 loop spans 15 amino acids. V shed 6 bases and J shed 2 bases, with 17 bases lying between them. CDR3 protein: CASRAGVAPTYEQYF. DNA for the CDR3: TGTGCCAGCAGGGCCGGGGTGGCTCCTACCTACGAGCAGTACTTC.

As DNA, the CDR3 is TGCAGTGCCCCTCACAAGACCCAGTACTTC. This codes for CSAPHKTQYF. This chain connects TRBV20-1 to TRBJ2-5, with D uncertain. Looked up from germline, CDR1 is DFQATT and CDR2 is SNEGSKA (reference sequence). The CDR3 extends over 10 amino acids. V was pared by 6 bases and J by 6 bases, with 8 bases between.

This chain joins TRBV5-1 and TRBJ1-1; D not resolved. The CDR3 is 14 residues long. Germline V gene sequence: CDR1 SGHRS, CDR2 YFSETQ. Trimming cost V 1 base and J 5 bases, with 12 bases left between them. The CDR3 sequence is CASSLRAGGTEAFF. CDR3 DNA sequence: TGCGCCAGCAGCTTGCGGGCGGGTGGGACTGAAGCTTTCTTT.

The chain couples TRBV7-9 to TRBJ1-1; D call uncertain. V lost 2 bases, J lost 4 bases, and 11 bases lay in between. The CDR3 is 14 residues long. The germline V gene has CDR1 SEHNR and CDR2 FQNEAQ (reference sequence). Written as DNA, the CDR3 is TGTGCCAGCAGCTTAAGCGCAGAGGGCACTGAAGCTTTCTTT. Encoded protein: CASSLSAEGTEAFF.

V and J are TRBV6-6 and TRBJ2-2; D uncertain. The CDR3 length is 15 residues. Trimming pared 5 bases from V and 0 bases from J, leaving 10 bases between. The germline CDR1 and CDR2 sequences are MNHNY and SVGAGI (reference sequence). For the CDR3, the DNA is TGTGCCAGCAGTACGCCGAGGCCGAACACCGGGGAGCTGTTTTTT. This encodes CASSTPRPNTGELFF.

The chain links TRBV25-1 to TRBJ1-1; D is possibly TRBD1 (5 bases). The CDR3 has 16 amino acids. V was shortened by 0 bases and J by 5 bases, with 16 bases between the two germline ends. Germline V gene sequence: CDR1 MGHDK, CDR2 SYGVNS. In DNA form, the CDR3 reads TGTGCCAGCAGTGAATATAACCTGCCTCCAGGGACTGAAGCTTTCTTT. Translated: CASSEYNLPPGTEAFF. The variable domain in full, completed from reference TRBV25-1 and TRBJ1-1, reads EADIYQTPRYLVIGTGKKITLECSQTMGHDKMYWYQQDPGMELHLIHYSYGVNSTEKGDLSSESTVSRIRTEHFPLTLESARPSHTSQYLCASSEYNLPPGTEAFFGQGTRLTVV.

The chain has TRBV9 and TRBJ2-5; TRBD2 is a possible D gene (5 bases). V dropped 2 bases and J dropped 4 bases, with 15 bases sitting between them. This CDR3 has 15 residues. Germline V gives CDR1 SGDLS, CDR2 YYNGEE. CDR3 region: CASSVEGVGVETQYF. CDR3 DNA sequence: TGTGCCAGCAGCGTTGAGGGAGTGGGAGTAGAGACCCAGTACTTC.

This clone showed up just once. The rearrangement links TRBV10-1 to TRBJ2-2, with 15 bases fitting TRBD2. Germline V gene data show CDR1 as WNHNN and CDR2 as SYGVQD (reference sequence). This CDR3 region has 18 residues. The V segment lost 10 bases and the J segment 2 bases; nucleotides outside the gene matches: 11. CDR3 DNA sequence: TGCGCCACCAAACCGGGACTAGCGGGAGGACCTAACACCGGGGAGCTGTTTTTT. This codes for CATKPGLAGGPNTGELFF.

V and J are TRBV19 and TRBJ1-2; weak D call: TRBD1 (5 bases). This CDR3 spans 12 amino acids. Between the trimmed V and J ends, which lost 11 bases and 6 bases, there was a span of 16 bases. Germline V gene data show CDR1 as LNHDA and CDR2 as SQIVND (reference sequence). The CDR3 bases are TGTGCCGTGTTCAGGGTTGGGGATGGCTACACCTTC. This gives the protein CAVFRVGDGYTF.

The chain has TRBV7-9 and TRBJ2-7; 12 bases line up with TRBD2. After removal of 5 bases from V and 3 bases from J, the junction contained 8 bases not matched to a gene. The CDR3 sequence is 16 residues long. Germline V gives CDR1 SEHNR, CDR2 FQNEAQ (reference sequence). CDR3 DNA: TGTGCCAGCAGCCCCGGGACTAGCGGGCCCCTCTACGAGCAGTACTTC. It specifies CASSPGTSGPLYEQYF.

The V call is TRBV2, the J call TRBJ1-6; TRBD1 might be the D (5 bases). The V end lost 6 bases, the J end lost 0 bases, and 18 bases lay between the germline ends. This CDR3 comprises 18 residues. The germline CDR1 and CDR2 sequences are SNHLY and FYNNEI. The CDR3 DNA is TGTGCCAGCAGCTCGGACATTCGCTATAGCTCCTATAATTCACCCCTCCACTTT. Its translation is CASSSDIRYSSYNSPLHF.

V is TRBV5-5 and J is TRBJ1-1; the match to TRBD1 covers 7 bases. The CDR3 is 13 residues long. Trimming took 5 bases from V and 4 from J; bases not matched to a gene: 5. Looked up from germline, CDR1 is SGHKS and CDR2 is YYEKEE (reference sequence). CDR3 DNA: TGTGCCAGCAGGAGGGGACAGCGCACTGAAGCTTTCTTT. Translated: CASRRGQRTEAFF.

The genes are TRBV28 and TRBJ1-4, with a weak D call TRBD1 (5 bases). V lost 8 bases to trimming and J lost 8 bases, with 21 bases between them. The germline V gene has CDR1 MDHEN and CDR2 SYDVKM. The CDR3 loop spans 15 amino acids. In DNA, the CDR3 is TGTGCCAGCCGCCCAGGGCCCTGGGAAGACGAAAAACTGTTTTTT. Its translation: CASRPGPWEDEKLFF. The full variable domain, its missing parts supplied by reference TRBV28 and TRBJ1-4, is DVKVTQSSRYLVKRTGEKVFLECVQDMDHENMFWYRQDPGLGLRLIYFSYDVKMKEKGDIPEGYSVSREKKERFSLILESASTNQTSMYLCASRPGPWEDEKLFFGSGTQLSVL.

The rearrangement joins TRBV6-6 to TRBJ2-7; 8 positions match TRBD1. Germline V gene lookup returns CDR1 MNHNY and CDR2 SVGAGI (reference sequence). The ends lost 2 bases at V and 3 bases at J; junction bases unmatched: 3. The CDR3 is made up of 14 amino acids. This chain's CDR3 is CASSYRGQVYEQYF. CDR3 bases: TGTGCCAGCAGTTACAGGGGACAGGTCTACGAGCAGTACTTC.

The V call is TRBV18, the J call TRBJ2-2; tentative D call: TRBD2 (5 bases). The length of the CDR3 is 16 residues. The germline gives CDR1 KGHSH, CDR2 LQKENI. Trimming took 1 base from V and 5 from J, leaving 14 bases between them. The chain's CDR3 is CASSPRNGVETGELFF. DNA for the CDR3: TGTGCCAGCTCACCACGGAACGGGGTAGAGACCGGGGAGCTGTTTTTT.

In DNA, the CDR3 is TGTGCCAGCAGCTTAGAGTTCTTTCGGGATACGCAGTATTTT. Translation gives CASSLEFFRDTQYF. This sequence joins TRBV7-9 and TRBJ2-3; no reliable D call. Trimming took off 1 base at V and 6 bases at J, with 11 bases between the two ends. Germline V gives CDR1 SEHNR, CDR2 FQNEAQ (reference sequence). The CDR3 is 14 residues long.

The chain combines TRBV3-1 (or the pseudogene TRBV3-2) with TRBJ2-7, with D possibly matching TRBD1 (5 bases). V shed 1 base and J shed 4 bases, with 8 bases lying between them. The CDR3 is 13 amino acids. Germline CDR1 LGHDT, CDR2 YNNKEL (reference sequence). The CDR3 sequence: CASSQGGRYEQYF. CDR3 in DNA: TGTGCCAGCAGCCAAGGGGGCCGGTACGAGCAGTACTTC.

The V call is TRBV28, the J call TRBJ2-7; D possibly corresponds to TRBD2 (6 bases). This CDR3 region has 14 residues. Germline CDR1 MDHEN, CDR2 SYDVKM. Trimming removed 10 bases from V and 1 base from J, with 17 bases in between. The CDR3 region is CATTAGGTSYEQYF. Here the CDR3 DNA reads TGTGCCACCACCGCTGGCGGGACTTCCTACGAGCAGTACTTC. Combining the CDR3 with reference TRBV28 and TRBJ2-7 gives the whole variable domain DVKVTQSSRYLVKRTGEKVFLECVQDMDHENMFWYRQDPGLGLRLIYFSYDVKMKEKGDIPEGYSVSREKKERFSLILESASTNQTSMYLCATTAGGTSYEQYFGPGTRLTVT.

The chain couples TRBV30 to TRBJ2-2; 10 positions agree with TRBD1. From germline, CDR1 is GTSNPN and CDR2 SVGIG (reference sequence). V lost 2 bases and J lost 3; bases outside the gene matches: 15. There are 19 residues in the CDR3. Here the CDR3 reads CAWSLGLFFGQGDTGELFF. In nucleotides, the CDR3 is TGTGCCTGGAGTTTAGGATTATTTTTTGGACAGGGGGACACCGGGGAGCTGTTTTTT.

This clone was seen a few times. The chain joins TRBV5-4 to TRBJ1-4; D might be TRBD1 (5 bases). V lost 0 bases, J lost 8 bases, and 14 bases lay in between. Germline loops: CDR1 SGHNT, CDR2 YYREEE (reference sequence). This CDR3 is 15 amino acids long. The CDR3: CASSLEGPGGEKLFF. As DNA, the CDR3 is TGTGCCAGCAGCTTGGAGGGCCCCGGGGGGGAAAAACTGTTTTTT.

This chain links TRBV3-1 (or the pseudogene TRBV3-2) with TRBJ2-3; no definite D call. Per the germline V gene, CDR1 is LGHDT and CDR2 is YNNKEL (reference sequence). This CDR3 has 12 residues. Trimming stripped 3 bases from V and 9 bases from J, with 10 bases between. The CDR3 DNA reads as TGTGCCAGCAGCCACGCGGAAACAACGCAGTATTTT. It specifies CASSHAETTQYF.

The V call is TRBV28, the J call TRBJ2-5; maybe TRBD2 (6 bases). The CDR3 extends over 14 amino acids. Deletions cut 1 base from V and 2 bases from J, with 8 bases between. The germline V gene encodes CDR1 MDHEN and CDR2 SYDVKM. The DNA of the CDR3 is TGTGCCAGCAGTTTATTGCGGGGTCAAGAGACCCAGTACTTC. It specifies CASSLLRGQETQYF.

This chain connects TRBV28 to TRBJ2-1; 16 bases match TRBD2. The ends lost 4 bases at V and 1 base at J; junction bases unmatched: 10. Per germline, CDR1 MDHEN and CDR2 SYDVKM. The CDR3 spans 20 residues. CDR3 nucleotides: TGTGCCAGCAGTTCACCCGGGACTAGCGGGAGGGATATGTCCTACAATGAGCAGTTCTTC. Amino acid sequence: CASSSPGTSGRDMSYNEQFF. The entire variable domain, with the rest obtained from reference TRBV28 and TRBJ2-1, is as follows: DVKVTQSSRYLVKRTGEKVFLECVQDMDHENMFWYRQDPGLGLRLIYFSYDVKMKEKGDIPEGYSVSREKKERFSLILESASTNQTSMYLCASSSPGTSGRDMSYNEQFFGPGTRLTVL.

This chain links TRBV5-1 with TRBJ2-2; the D gene is possibly TRBD1 (7 bases). V was clipped by 2 bases and J by 4 bases, with 12 bases between them. Germline V lookup: CDR1 SGHRS, CDR2 YFSETQ. This CDR3 contains 15 residues. The CDR3 bases are TGCGCCAGCAGCTTCCGACAGGGAGGCACCGGGGAGCTGTTTTTT. It is translated as CASSFRQGGTGELFF.